Below are 28 T cell receptor beta chains sequenced from a single sample in a study of vaccination effects on CD4 cells after COVID-19. After expansion with viral peptide pools in the ViraFEST assay, antigen-specific CD4+ T cells were sequenced. Upon completion of more than 9 days in culture, CD4+ T cells were isolated. For these receptors, no antigen is known. The protocol was immunoSEQ multiplex PCR, while the TCRdb copy is restricted to in-frame clones and leaves out a portion. The sample has around 11,000 clones; roughly 70% are singletons. The material sequenced was CD4+ T cells from PBMCs cultured with HCoV-229E spike peptides, taken before COVID-19 vaccination. Receptors were obtained from a human donor who received a COVID-19 vaccine.

The rearrangement joins TRBV4-1 to TRBJ2-1, with 12 bases that match TRBD2. CDR1 is MGHRA and CDR2 is YSYEKL in the germline V gene. The ends lost 1 base at V and 0 bases at J; junction bases unmatched: 7. The CDR3 is 19 residues long. CDR3 amino acids: CASSQAGLAGLDSYNEQFF. For the CDR3, the DNA is TGCGCCAGCAGCCAAGCCGGACTAGCGGGGCTTGACTCCTACAATGAGCAGTTCTTC.

The J gene is TRBJ2-7, the V gene TRBV19; D is perhaps TRBD1 (8 bases). This CDR3 contains 15 residues. Trimming shortened V by 6 bases and J by 1 base, and 16 bases separated the two germline ends. CDR1 and CDR2 (germline): LNHDA, SQIVND (reference sequence). CDR3 residues: CASRLGQGGSYEQYF. The CDR3 nucleotides are TGTGCCAGTAGACTTGGACAGGGAGGGTCCTACGAGCAGTACTTC.

J is TRBJ2-1 and V is TRBV28, with D possibly TRBD1 on 6 matching bases. Germline CDR1 is MDHEN and CDR2 is SYDVKM. This CDR3 is built from 14 residues. V dropped 10 bases and J dropped 6 bases, with 19 bases sitting between them. CDR3: CATQPRQGSNEQFF. The CDR3 nucleotides read TGTGCCACTCAGCCCCGGCAGGGGAGCAATGAGCAGTTCTTC. Together with reference TRBV28 and TRBJ2-1, the CDR3 gives the full variable domain: DVKVTQSSRYLVKRTGEKVFLECVQDMDHENMFWYRQDPGLGLRLIYFSYDVKMKEKGDIPEGYSVSREKKERFSLILESASTNQTSMYLCATQPRQGSNEQFFGPGTRLTVL.

Details on this clone: Its ends do not fully match the called genes, so a read error is possible. The chain has TRBV7-2 and TRBJ2-7; TRBD2 matches at 11 bases. CDR1 SGHTA and CDR2 FQGNSA come from the germline V gene. The CDR3 contains 14 residues. The CDR3 nucleotides are TGTGCCAGCAGCGTAGCGGGGGGGCCTTACGAGCAGTACTTC. This sequence encodes CASSVAGGPYEQYF.

V gene TRBV6-2 or TRBV6-3 combines with J gene TRBJ1-5; D gene uncertain. Germline assignment: CDR1 MNHEY and CDR2 SVGEGT. The CDR3 has 12 residues. Trimming pared 2 bases from V and 10 bases from J, leaving 9 bases between. The CDR3 here is CASSYLLSPQHF. CDR3 sequence (DNA): TGTGCCAGCAGTTACCTGCTTTCACCCCAGCATTTT.

V gene TRBV10-2 combines with J gene TRBJ2-3; 10 bases match TRBD2. The length of the CDR3 is 14 residues. Looked up from germline, CDR1 is WSHSY and CDR2 is SAAADI. Losses at the gene ends were 7 bases for V and 4 bases for J; bases not matched to a gene: 5. Here the CDR3 reads CASTLAGASDTQYF. The CDR3 region has the DNA TGCGCCAGCACTCTAGCGGGGGCATCAGATACGCAGTATTTT.

V gene TRBV19 combines with J gene TRBJ2-5; possible D gene TRBD2, 6 bases. CDR3 size: 15 residues. Germline-derived CDR1 and CDR2 are LNHDA and SQIVND (reference sequence). Trimming took off 4 bases at V and 5 bases at J, with 17 bases between the two ends. The DNA for the CDR3 is TGTGCCAGTAGTAGCTTCGGGGGAGGCGAGGAGACCCAGTACTTC. Protein: CASSSFGGGEETQYF.

This clone appeared a few times. This chain links TRBV7-3 with TRBJ2-2, with a weak D call TRBD2 (5 bases). This CDR3 comprises 13 residues. V lost 5 bases and J lost 4, with 8 bases in between. Germline values: CDR1 SGHTA, CDR2 FQGTGA. This CDR3 reads CASSGGTTGELFF. The CDR3 coding sequence is TGTGCCAGCAGCGGAGGTACCACCGGGGAGCTGTTTTTT.

The chain joins TRBV10-2 to TRBJ2-7, with 7 bases identical to TRBD1. The CDR3 is 15 residues long. Unmatched junction bases numbered 6, after V lost 4 bases and J lost 0 bases. In germline, CDR1 is WSHSY, CDR2 SAAADI. The CDR3 coding sequence is TGCGCCAGCAGTGGAAGGGGGCTAGCCTCCTACGAGCAGTACTTC. This translates into CASSGRGLASYEQYF.

A few counts support this clone. V and J are TRBV11-2 and TRBJ2-1; no definite D call. The CDR3 runs 11 residues. The germline V gene encodes CDR1 SGHAT and CDR2 FQNNGV. V lost 5 bases, J lost 10 bases, and 9 bases lay in between. The CDR3 protein is CASSLGPEQFF. DNA for the CDR3: TGTGCCAGCAGCCTCGGGCCAGAGCAGTTCTTC.

The chain uses TRBV7-9 and TRBJ2-3; D is possibly TRBD1 (5 bases). This CDR3 is built from 13 residues. Germline loops: CDR1 SEHNR, CDR2 FQNEAQ (reference sequence). V was pared by 0 bases and J by 4 bases, with 5 bases between. CDR3 loop: CASSLAGPDTQYF. CDR3 nucleotide sequence: TGTGCCAGCAGCTTAGCGGGGCCAGATACGCAGTATTTT.

The rearrangement links TRBV18 to TRBJ2-5; D is unresolved. The V and J ends lost 6 bases and 3 bases respectively, with 8 bases between them. Per the germline V gene, CDR1 is KGHSH and CDR2 is LQKENI. CDR3 length equals 12 residues. The CDR3 reads CASSLPKETQYF. CDR3 coding DNA: TGTGCCAGCTCCCTCCCTAAAGAGACCCAGTACTTC.

The chain combines TRBV19 with TRBJ1-6, with D tentatively TRBD1 (5 bases). Germline V gene lookup returns CDR1 LNHDA and CDR2 SQIVND (reference sequence). The CDR3 loop spans 12 amino acids. V was cut by 8 bases and J by 5 bases, with 7 bases left in between. This CDR3 is CASGTDNSPLHF. In nucleotides, the CDR3 is TGTGCCAGTGGGACCGATAATTCACCCCTCCACTTT. Based on the CDR3 plus reference TRBV19 and TRBJ1-6, the full variable domain is DGGITQSPKYLFRKEGQNVTLSCEQNLNHDAMYWYRQDPGQGLRLIYYSQIVNDFQKGDIAEGYSVSREKKESFPLTVTSAQKNPTAFYLCASGTDNSPLHFGNGTRLTVT.

By sample share, this clone is medium-sized. The V and J genes are TRBV28 and TRBJ2-5; 9 nucleotides match TRBD2. This CDR3 is built from 14 residues. J was trimmed by 5 bases and V by 5 bases; bases with no gene match: 6. The germline CDR1 and CDR2 sequences are MDHEN and SYDVKM. The CDR3 region is CASSRAGGAETQYF. The CDR3, as DNA: TGTGCCAGCAGTCGGGCGGGAGGGGCGGAGACCCAGTACTTC.

The chain recombines TRBV18 with TRBJ2-7, with a possible D match to TRBD1 (5 bases). Germline loops: CDR1 KGHSH, CDR2 LQKENI. V lost 3 bases to trimming and J lost 0 bases, with 15 bases between them. This CDR3 has 16 amino acids. DNA of the CDR3: TGTGCCAGCTCACCTAACAAGTTAGACAGCTCCTACGAGCAGTACTTC. Protein sequence: CASSPNKLDSSYEQYF.

V usage is TRBV3-1 (or the pseudogene TRBV3-2) and J usage is TRBJ2-3; D is uncertain. CDR3 size: 12 residues. CDR1 is LGHDT, CDR2 YNNKEL, per germline (reference sequence). Trimming stripped 3 bases from V and 5 bases from J, with 6 bases between. The DNA for the CDR3 is TGTGCCAGCAGCCACAGGAAAGATACGCAGTATTTT. Residues: CASSHRKDTQYF.

The V gene is TRBV7-9, the J gene TRBJ2-1; 9 bases are a match to TRBD2. In germline, CDR1 is SEHNR, CDR2 FQNEAQ (reference sequence). There are 14 residues in the CDR3. J lost 5 bases, V lost 4 bases, and 3 bases had no gene match. CDR3 in amino acids: CASSWTSDNNEQFF. The CDR3 DNA reads as TGTGCCAGCAGCTGGACTAGCGACAACAATGAGCAGTTCTTC.

V and J are TRBV4-1 and TRBJ2-3; 12 nucleotides line up with TRBD2. J gave up 9 bases and V 0 bases, and 4 bases lay outside the gene matches. This CDR3 is 15 amino acids long. The germline CDR1 and CDR2 sequences are MGHRA and YSYEKL. The CDR3 sequence: CASSQETSGRTTQYF. DNA of the CDR3: TGCGCCAGCAGCCAAGAGACTAGCGGGAGAACCACGCAGTATTTT.

The V and J genes are TRBV9 and TRBJ1-1, with a possible D match to TRBD1 (5 bases). V was cut by 4 bases and J by 1 base, with 8 bases left in between. The CDR3 covers 13 residues. Germline CDR1 SGDLS, CDR2 YYNGEE. The CDR3: CASSLTGNTEAFF. In DNA form, the CDR3 reads TGTGCCAGCAGCCTTACAGGGAACACTGAAGCTTTCTTT.

The chain uses TRBV27 and TRBJ1-5; 7 bases map to TRBD1. Germline lookup yields CDR1 MNHEY and CDR2 SMNVEV (reference sequence). V was clipped by 3 bases and J by 3 bases; unmatched bases: 8. The CDR3 runs to 16 residues. Written as DNA, the CDR3 is TGTGCCAGCAGTTTGTCCATGACAGGGTACAATCAGCCCCAGCATTTT. This gives the protein CASSLSMTGYNQPQHF.

The chain joins TRBV30 to TRBJ2-7; TRBD1 matches 8 bases. CDR3 length equals 13 residues. Unmatched junction bases numbered 7, after V lost 4 bases and J lost 5 bases. In germline, CDR1 is GTSNPN, CDR2 SVGIG (reference sequence). This CDR3 is CAWTRTGRDEQYF. The CDR3 bases are TGTGCCTGGACCAGGACAGGGAGAGACGAGCAGTACTTC.

The gene calls are TRBV12-5 and TRBJ2-1; D may be TRBD2 (6 bases). The CDR3 totals 15 residues. Trimming stripped 6 bases from V and 10 bases from J, with 22 bases between. CDR1 LGHNT and CDR2 FRNRAP come from the germline V gene. CDR3 DNA sequence: TGTGCTAGTGGCTTGTTGGGACTGGCTCAGGAGGAGCAGTTCTTC. It specifies CASGLLGLAQEEQFF.

CDR3 sequence: CASSLVGGLTDTQYF. The CDR3 DNA sequence: TGCGCCAGCAGCTTGGTGGGGGGCCTCACAGATACGCAGTATTTT. V and J are TRBV5-1 and TRBJ2-3; the D call may be TRBD1 or TRBD2 (6 bases each). The CDR3 totals 15 residues. Trimming removed 0 bases from V and 2 bases from J, with 10 bases in between. Germline values: CDR1 SGHRS, CDR2 YFSETQ.

A few counts support this clone. The chain has TRBV20-1 and TRBJ1-2, with D unresolved. This CDR3 is built from 11 residues. V was pared by 3 bases and J by 5 bases, with 7 bases between. In germline, CDR1 is DFQATT, CDR2 SNEGSKA (reference sequence). CDR3 sequence: CSASGRYGYTF. The CDR3 DNA is TGCAGTGCTAGTGGGAGGTATGGCTACACCTTC.

This chain joins TRBV14 and TRBJ1-6, with no clear D. Per germline, CDR1 SGHDN and CDR2 FVKESK. The CDR3 has 14 residues. The germline V and J ends were trimmed by 9 bases and 4 bases, with 13 bases remaining between them. CDR3 sequence (DNA): TGTGCCAGTTCCGGTAGTGCTTATAATTCACCCCTCCACTTT. It codes for CASSGSAYNSPLHF.

This rearrangement joins TRBV7-9 to TRBJ2-1; D is uncertain. The V and J ends lost 1 base and 1 base respectively, with 14 bases between them. The CDR3 sequence is 17 residues long. The V gene's germline CDR1 is SEHNR and CDR2 FQNEAQ (reference sequence). The CDR3 nucleotides are TGTGCCAGCAGCTTAGTTCGCCAGGAGACTTCCTACAATGAGCAGTTCTTC. Protein product: CASSLVRQETSYNEQFF.

This clone has only a few counts. CDR3 protein: CASSFSVRAWSFF. The CDR3 bases are TGTGCCAGCAGTTTCTCGGTTAGGGCTTGGTCTTTCTTT. The chain recombines TRBV6-2 or TRBV6-3 with TRBJ1-1; D gene unclear. V lost 4 bases, J lost 12 bases, and 18 bases lay in between. Per the germline V gene, CDR1 is MNHEY and CDR2 is SVGEGT. The CDR3 sequence is 13 residues long.

The chain's CDR3 is CASSLGTEQETQYF. CDR3 bases: TGTGCCAGCAGTCTCGGGACAGAACAAGAGACCCAGTACTTC. The rearrangement uses TRBV2 and TRBJ2-5; the match to TRBD1 covers 7 bases. In germline, CDR1 is SNHLY, CDR2 FYNNEI. The V gene end was trimmed by 5 bases and the J gene end by 2 bases; junction bases not matched to a gene: 5. This CDR3 has 14 amino acids.